Below, one TCR beta chain is given with its context. Its antigen is unidentified. The assay was immunoSEQ multiplex PCR, and TCRdb's table has in-frame clones only and misses some. The table shows over 120,000 clones, with roughly 90% occurring only once. The sample is drawn from a study of T cell responses to AZD1222 COVID-19 vaccine. At the level of the study: Second-dose schedules of about 4 or about 12 weeks were combined.

Study-wide results and caveats: Spike-specific TCR breadth and depth were elevated following two AZD1222 doses. Donors skewed white British and female; clonal diversity was possibly underestimated. The repertoires were collected only after the peak T cell response.

The CDR3 is made up of 14 amino acids. CDR1 SGHVS and CDR2 FNYEAQ come from the germline V gene. The ends were cut back, 1 base at V and 4 bases at J, with 10 bases in the middle. The sequencing used peripheral blood, collected on day 0 of AZD1222 vaccination. The clonotype was recovered from an adult in good health. The chain links TRBV7-6 to TRBJ1-2; D might be TRBD1 (6 bases). The CDR3 DNA reads TGTGCCAGCAGCTTAGGACAGGCGGGCTATGGCTACACCTTC. It codes for CASSLGQAGYGYTF.